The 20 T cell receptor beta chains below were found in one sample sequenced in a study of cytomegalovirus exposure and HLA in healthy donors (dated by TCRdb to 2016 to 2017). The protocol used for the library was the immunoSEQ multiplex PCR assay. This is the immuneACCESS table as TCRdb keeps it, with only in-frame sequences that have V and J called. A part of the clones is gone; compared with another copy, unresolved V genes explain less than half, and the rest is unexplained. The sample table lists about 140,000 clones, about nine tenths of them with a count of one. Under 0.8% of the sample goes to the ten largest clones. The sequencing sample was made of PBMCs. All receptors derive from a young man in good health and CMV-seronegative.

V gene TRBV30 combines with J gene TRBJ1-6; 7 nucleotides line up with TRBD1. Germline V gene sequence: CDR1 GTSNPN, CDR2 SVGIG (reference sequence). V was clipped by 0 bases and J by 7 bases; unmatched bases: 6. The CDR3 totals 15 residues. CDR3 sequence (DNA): TGTGCCTGGAGTGTACTGGGCAGGGGGAATTCACCCCTCCACTTT. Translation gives CAWSVLGRGNSPLHF.

DNA for the CDR3: TGTGCCAGCAGCCAAGGGGACAGGAACCCCAATCAGCCCCAGCATTTT. It is translated as CASSQGDRNPNQPQHF. The rearrangement links TRBV4-2 to TRBJ1-5; 8 bases map to TRBD1. V was clipped by 1 base and J by 3 bases; unmatched bases: 5. CDR1 and CDR2 (germline): LGHNA, YNFKEQ. The CDR3 extends over 16 amino acids.

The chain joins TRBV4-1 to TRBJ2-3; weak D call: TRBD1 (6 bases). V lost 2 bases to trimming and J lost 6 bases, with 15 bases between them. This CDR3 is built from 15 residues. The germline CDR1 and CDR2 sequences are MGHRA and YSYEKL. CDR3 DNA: TGCGCCAGCAGCCAACCCGCTCCAGGGGTGGATACGCAGTATTTT. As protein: CASSQPAPGVDTQYF.

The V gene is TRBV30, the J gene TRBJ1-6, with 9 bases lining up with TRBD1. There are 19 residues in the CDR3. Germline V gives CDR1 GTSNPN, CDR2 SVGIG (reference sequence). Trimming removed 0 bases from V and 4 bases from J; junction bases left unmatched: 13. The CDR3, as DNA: TGTGCCTGGAGTGTACGACAGGGGGGATGGGGGGCTTATAATTCACCCCTCCACTTT. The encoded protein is CAWSVRQGGWGAYNSPLHF.

The CDR3 reads CASSLWRAGYGYTF. The DNA of the CDR3 is TGCGCCAGCAGCTTGTGGCGGGCAGGCTATGGCTACACCTTC. J is TRBJ1-2 and V is TRBV5-1; D not certain. This CDR3 is 14 amino acids long. Per germline, CDR1 SGHRS and CDR2 YFSETQ. Trimming cost V 1 base and J 4 bases, with 11 bases left between them.

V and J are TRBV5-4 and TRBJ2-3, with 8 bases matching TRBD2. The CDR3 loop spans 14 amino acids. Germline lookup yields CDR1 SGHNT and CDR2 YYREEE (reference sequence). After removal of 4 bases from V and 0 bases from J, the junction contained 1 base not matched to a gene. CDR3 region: CASSQRGSTDTQYF. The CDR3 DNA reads TGTGCCAGCAGCCAGCGGGGGAGCACAGATACGCAGTATTTT.

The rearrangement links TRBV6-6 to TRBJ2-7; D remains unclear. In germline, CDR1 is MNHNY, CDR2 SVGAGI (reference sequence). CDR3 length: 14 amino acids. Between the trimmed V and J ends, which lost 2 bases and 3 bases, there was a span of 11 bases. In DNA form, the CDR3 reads TGTGCCAGCAGTTACAGTCCGCTAGTCTACGAGCAGTACGTC. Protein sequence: CASSYSPLVYEQYV.

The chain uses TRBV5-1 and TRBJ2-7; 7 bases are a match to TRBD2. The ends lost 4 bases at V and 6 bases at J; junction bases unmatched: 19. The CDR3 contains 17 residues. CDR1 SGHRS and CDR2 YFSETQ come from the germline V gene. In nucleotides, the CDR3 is TGCGCCAGCAGCCTCCGCCCCGGTCAGGGAGGGATAAGCGAGCAGTACTTC. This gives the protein CASSLRPGQGGISEQYF.

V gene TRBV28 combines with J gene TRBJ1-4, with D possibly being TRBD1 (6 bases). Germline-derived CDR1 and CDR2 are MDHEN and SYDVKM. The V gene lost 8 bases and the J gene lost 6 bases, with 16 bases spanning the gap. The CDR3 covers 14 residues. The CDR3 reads CASGFGGAHEKLFF. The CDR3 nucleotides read TGTGCCAGCGGGTTCGGGGGGGCTCATGAAAAACTGTTTTTT.

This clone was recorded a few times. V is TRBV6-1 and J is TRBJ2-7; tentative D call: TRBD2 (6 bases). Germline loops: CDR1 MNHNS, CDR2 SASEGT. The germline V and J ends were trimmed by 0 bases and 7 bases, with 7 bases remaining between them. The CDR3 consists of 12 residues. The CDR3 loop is CASSEAGREQYF. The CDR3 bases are TGTGCCAGCAGTGAAGCTGGGAGGGAGCAGTACTTC.

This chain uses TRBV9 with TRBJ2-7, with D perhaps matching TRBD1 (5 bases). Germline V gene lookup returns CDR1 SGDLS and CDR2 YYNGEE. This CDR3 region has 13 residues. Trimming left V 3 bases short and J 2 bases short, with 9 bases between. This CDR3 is CASSEGIAYEQYF. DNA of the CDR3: TGTGCCAGCAGCGAGGGGATTGCCTACGAGCAGTACTTC.

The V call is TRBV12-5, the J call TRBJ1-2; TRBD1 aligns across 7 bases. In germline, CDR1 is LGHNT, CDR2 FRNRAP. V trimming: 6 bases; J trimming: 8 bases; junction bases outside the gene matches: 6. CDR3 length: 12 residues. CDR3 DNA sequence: TGTGCTAGTGGAGGGGGCGCGAGGGGCTACACCTTC. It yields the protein CASGGGARGYTF.

The CDR3 nucleotides are TGCGCCAGCAGCTTGCCCCGTCGTACAGGGGGTAACAATGAGCAGTTCTTC. This sequence encodes CASSLPRRTGGNNEQFF. The gene calls are TRBV5-1 and TRBJ2-1; 8 bases map to TRBD1. CDR1 is SGHRS, CDR2 YFSETQ, per germline. The CDR3 length is 17 residues. Trimming cost V 1 base and J 5 bases; bases outside gene matches: 11.

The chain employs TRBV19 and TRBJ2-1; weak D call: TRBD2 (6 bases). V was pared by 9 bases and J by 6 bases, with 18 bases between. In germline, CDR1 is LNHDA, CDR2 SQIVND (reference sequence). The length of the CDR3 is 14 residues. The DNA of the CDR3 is TGTGCCAGCCGACGGGAGTTGGGGGGCAATGAGCAGTTCTTC. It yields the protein CASRRELGGNEQFF.

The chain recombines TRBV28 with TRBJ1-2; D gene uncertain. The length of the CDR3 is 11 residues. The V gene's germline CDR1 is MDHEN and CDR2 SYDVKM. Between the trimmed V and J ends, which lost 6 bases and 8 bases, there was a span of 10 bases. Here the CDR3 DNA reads TGTGCCAGCAGAAGACCGGGAGGCTACACCTTC. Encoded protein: CASRRPGGYTF.

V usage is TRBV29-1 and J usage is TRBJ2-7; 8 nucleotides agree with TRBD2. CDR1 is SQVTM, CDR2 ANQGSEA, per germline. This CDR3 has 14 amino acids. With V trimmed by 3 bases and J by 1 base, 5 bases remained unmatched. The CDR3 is CSVEVSGGSYEQYF. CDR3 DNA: TGCAGCGTTGAGGTCAGCGGGGGTTCCTACGAGCAGTACTTC.

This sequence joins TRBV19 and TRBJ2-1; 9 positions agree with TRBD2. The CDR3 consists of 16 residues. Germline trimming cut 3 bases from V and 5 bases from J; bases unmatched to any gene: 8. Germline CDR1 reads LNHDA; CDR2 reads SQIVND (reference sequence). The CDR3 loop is CASSISSGLANNEQFF. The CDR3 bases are TGTGCCAGTAGTATCTCTTCCGGACTAGCGAACAATGAGCAGTTCTTC.

CDR3 amino acids: CASSEAPGSGNTIYF. In DNA form, the CDR3 reads TGTGCCAGCAGTGAAGCGCCCGGCTCTGGAAACACCATATATTTT. The chain employs TRBV6-1 and TRBJ1-3; D remains unclear. The CDR3 covers 15 residues. Trimming took 0 bases from V and 0 from J, leaving 6 bases between them. The germline gives CDR1 MNHNS, CDR2 SASEGT.

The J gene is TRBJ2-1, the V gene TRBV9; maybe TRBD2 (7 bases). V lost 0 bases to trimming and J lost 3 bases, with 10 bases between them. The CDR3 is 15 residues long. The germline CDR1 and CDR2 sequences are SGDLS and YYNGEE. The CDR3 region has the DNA TGTGCCAGCAGCGTAGGGGGAGGGGGCTACAATGAGCAGTTCTTC. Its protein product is CASSVGGGGYNEQFF.

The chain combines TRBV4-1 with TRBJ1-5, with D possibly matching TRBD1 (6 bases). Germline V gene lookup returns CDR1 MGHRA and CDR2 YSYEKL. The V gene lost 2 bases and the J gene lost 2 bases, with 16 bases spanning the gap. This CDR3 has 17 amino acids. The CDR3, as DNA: TGCGCCAGCAGCCAATATAGCGGGGGCGAACGCAATCAGCCCCAGCATTTT. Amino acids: CASSQYSGGERNQPQHF.